Shown below are 8 T cell receptor beta chains from a single sample sequenced in a study of cytomegalovirus exposure and HLA in healthy donors. Clones were read by immunoSEQ multiplex PCR, and TCRdb kept only the in-frame ones, dropping some. The sample shows roughly 220,000 clones, over 70% of them seen only once. Sequencing used PBMCs. These receptors were collected from a woman in her twenties or thirties in good health and CMV-seropositive.

The chain carries TRBV27 and TRBJ2-7; D possibly corresponds to TRBD2 (5 bases). V was cut by 8 bases and J by 2 bases, with 10 bases left in between. The CDR3 is 12 amino acids. Germline CDR1 and CDR2: MNHEY and SMNVEV (reference sequence). CDR3 amino acids: CASHGNTYEQYF. The CDR3 region has the DNA TGTGCCAGCCACGGGAATACCTACGAGCAGTACTTC.

This clone was seen a few times. The chain couples TRBV18 to TRBJ2-7; D unclear. Germline V lookup: CDR1 KGHSH, CDR2 LQKENI. CDR3 length: 13 amino acids. The ends were cut back, 0 bases at V and 7 bases at J, with 10 bases in the middle. The CDR3 spells CASSPPVSPEQYF. CDR3 DNA: TGTGCCAGCTCACCACCGGTGAGCCCGGAGCAGTACTTC.

A note on this clone: In the same sample, other DNA sequences code for this CDR3. This rearrangement joins TRBV6-5 to TRBJ1-2, with 7 nucleotides matching TRBD1. The J segment lost 2 bases and the V segment lost 5 bases, leaving 2 bases of the junction unmatched. This CDR3 spans 13 amino acids. Germline-derived CDR1 and CDR2 are MNHEY and SVGAGI. The CDR3 sequence: CASSRTGNYGYTF. CDR3 DNA: TGTGCCAGCAGTCGGACAGGCAACTATGGCTACACCTTC.

The chain carries TRBV11-2 and TRBJ2-7; a possible D gene is TRBD1 (7 bases). Deletions cut 0 bases from V and 7 bases from J, with 13 bases between. This CDR3 spans 14 amino acids. CDR1 is SGHAT and CDR2 is FQNNGV in the germline V gene. In DNA, the CDR3 is TGTGCCAGCAGCTTAGATGCGACAGGGAGGGAGCAGTACTTC. This codes for CASSLDATGREQYF.

The rearrangement links TRBV11-2 to TRBJ1-2, with no clear D. Germline CDR1 is SGHAT and CDR2 is FQNNGV. The CDR3 sequence is 12 residues long. V dropped 5 bases and J dropped 5 bases, with 9 bases sitting between them. CDR3 residues: CASSADLYGYTF. In DNA, the CDR3 is TGTGCCAGCAGCGCCGACCTTTATGGCTACACCTTC.

This clone was detected a few times. The chain uses TRBV2 and TRBJ1-2, with D uncertain. Germline-derived CDR1 and CDR2 are SNHLY and FYNNEI. This CDR3 comprises 12 residues. V lost 5 bases, J lost 6 bases, and 10 bases lay in between. CDR3 protein: CASSRVEDGYTF. CDR3 coding DNA: TGTGCCAGCAGTAGGGTTGAAGATGGCTACACCTTC.

V and J are TRBV7-9 and TRBJ1-1; no clear D gene. V lost 2 bases to trimming and J lost 0 bases, with 4 bases between them. The CDR3 consists of 13 residues. CDR1 SEHNR and CDR2 FQNEAQ come from the germline V gene (reference sequence). The chain's CDR3 is CASSLYLNTEAFF. The CDR3 nucleotides are TGTGCCAGCAGCTTATATTTGAACACTGAAGCTTTCTTT.

The chain combines TRBV27 with TRBJ2-7, with D unresolved. V dropped 6 bases and J dropped 7 bases, with 16 bases sitting between them. CDR1 is MNHEY and CDR2 is SMNVEV in the germline V gene (reference sequence). CDR3 length: 13 amino acids. The CDR3 protein is CASSERTAREQYF. The CDR3 DNA is TGTGCCAGCAGCGAAAGGACGGCTCGGGAGCAGTACTTC.